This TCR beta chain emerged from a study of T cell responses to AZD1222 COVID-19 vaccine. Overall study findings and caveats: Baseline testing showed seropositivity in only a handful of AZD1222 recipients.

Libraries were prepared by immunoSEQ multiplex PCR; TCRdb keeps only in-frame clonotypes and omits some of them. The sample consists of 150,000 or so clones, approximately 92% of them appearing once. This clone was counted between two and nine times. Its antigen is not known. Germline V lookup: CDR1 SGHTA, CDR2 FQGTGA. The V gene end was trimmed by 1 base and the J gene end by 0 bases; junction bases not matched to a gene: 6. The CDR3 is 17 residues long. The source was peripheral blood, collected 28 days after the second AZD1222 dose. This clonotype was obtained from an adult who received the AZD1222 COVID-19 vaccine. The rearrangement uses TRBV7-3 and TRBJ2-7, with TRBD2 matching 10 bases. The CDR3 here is CASSLKASGGGSYEQYF. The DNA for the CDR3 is TGTGCCAGCAGCTTAAAGGCTAGCGGGGGAGGCTCCTACGAGCAGTACTTC.